The T cell receptor (beta chain) under discussion was sequenced for a study of blood T cell repertoires in COVID-19. About the study: Sources were T cells, B-cell-depleted T cells, or PBMCs; the material itself was cDNA or gDNA.

As processed by the authors: Nucleated cell number was recorded as an estimate derived from reference gene primer amplification. Libraries were prepared by immunoSEQ multiplex PCR; TCRdb keeps only in-frame clonotypes and omits some of them. V and J calls and clone size are those listed in that table; D and trimming were worked out from the DNA. The top ten hold approximately 3.1% of the sample, which has some 200,000 clones, roughly nine tenths seen once. Deletions cut 5 bases from V and 4 bases from J, with 17 bases between. CDR3 length: 15 amino acids. The germline V gene encodes CDR1 MDHEN and CDR2 SYDVKM. Enrolled through a virtual design, the participants were between 18 and 89 years of age and came from 24 US areas. Assignments of participants to cohorts depended upon their own reported clinical history.

The rearrangement joins TRBV28 to TRBJ1-2, with a tentative D call TRBD1 (6 bases). The clonotype originates from a woman in her 50s in a cohort exposed to, infected with or recovered from COVID-19 (not recorded which). The source material was PBMCs or T cells enriched from blood (not recorded which). This chain's CDR3 is CASSLPLGAGYGYTF. CDR3 sequence (DNA): TGTGCCAGCAGTCTACCCCTGGGGGCAGGCTATGGCTACACCTTC.